Many counts were recorded for the clone carrying this TCR beta chain. No antigen is known for it. CDR3 regions were amplified by Arm-PCR using iRepertoire HTBI primers to build TCR beta libraries. TCRdb recomputed calls from the multiplex PCR reads with MiXCR, one row per CDR3 protein. The sample has about 340,000 distinct CDR3 sequences, around 20% seen once; the top ten hold over 25%. This sample stems from a study of regulatory T cells in long-lasting Graves disease. Time point in this sample: persistent/refractory GD, antithyroid drugs over 5 years with positive TRAb. Isolated PBMC RNA provided the starting material for the TCR library. Patients hailed from an endocrinology department in Xi'an, China. A peripheral blood sample, around 8.5 milliliters in volume, was drawn into EDTA tubes. Findings and caveats of the study: Relative to new patients (around 1,000), persistent patients exhibited greater sharing of public clonotypes (over 2,500).

The source of this sequence is a female donor with Graves disease. This sample comprised peripheral blood mononuclear cells (PBMCs), obtained when the disease was refractory, from a patient treated with antithyroid drugs.

The CDR3 region has the DNA TGTGCCATCAGGGGGGAGCGGGGACAGGGGTCCTACGAGCAGTACTTC. Encoded protein: CAIRGERGQGSYEQYF. V and J are TRBV10-3 and TRBJ2-7; 10 nucleotides agree with TRBD1. The V segment lost 6 bases and the J segment 1 base; nucleotides outside the gene matches: 9. The CDR3 totals 16 residues. Germline V lookup: CDR1 ENHRY, CDR2 SYGVKD.